A selection of T cell receptor beta chains follows, all from one sample in a study of blood T cell repertoires in COVID-19. Here immunoSEQ multiplex PCR was the method, and the copy in TCRdb shows in-frame clones only, minus some. The profile shows 130,000 or so clones, around 86% of them singletons. The sample consisted of peripheral blood. These receptors were taken from a woman in her 50s who had recovered from COVID-19. Both conserved end residues are part of each CDR3. The order of the fields is V gene, J gene, CDR3 protein.

>TRBV4-1|TRBJ1-1
CASSHLLVRGKATEAFF
>TRBV5-6|TRBJ2-5
CASSLGQNQETQYF
>TRBV6-5|TRBJ2-7
CASLSVFPPYEQYF
>TRBV7-2|TRBJ2-7
CASSLERGMGYEQYF
>TRBV7-9|TRBJ2-7
CASSLGTFYEQYF
>TRBV11-3|TRBJ2-5
CASSLEAQETQYF
>TRBV7-6|TRBJ2-2
CASSPSSGRNTGELFF
>TRBV23-1|TRBJ2-1
CASSQSNKGTSGRKNEQFF
>TRBV15|TRBJ2-2
CATSINPGTGWTGELFF
>TRBV5-4|TRBJ2-7
CASSSTGSLAYEQYF
>TRBV11-2|TRBJ2-2
CASSFRSGGGSESGELFF
>TRBV5-1|TRBJ2-7
CASSFGDYDYEQYF
>TRBV11-3|TRBJ2-7
CASSLATRQGSIYEQYF
>TRBV11-3|TRBJ1-1
CASSYGIAEAFF
>TRBV7-9|TRBJ1-3
CASSPAEVGNTIYF
>TRBV20-1|TRBJ2-1
CSAGGNNEQFF
>TRBV16|TRBJ1-6
CASSAGTGYNSPLHF
>TRBV7-9|TRBJ1-5
CASSYSGDQPQHF
>TRBV3-1/TRBV3-2|TRBJ1-1
CASSQDRTGEAFF
>TRBV11-2|TRBJ1-1
CASSLESMATEAFF
>TRBV20-1|TRBJ2-3
CSASVRTSTDTQYF
>TRBV5-8|TRBJ2-1
CASSLGGGGLEQFF
>TRBV7-9|TRBJ1-1
CASSLEGQGVLNTEAFF
>TRBV3-1/TRBV3-2|TRBJ1-2
CASSLGTGGSYTF
>TRBV15|TRBJ2-1
CATSRVGEEQFF
>TRBV19|TRBJ2-2
CASSIGGSANTGELFF
>TRBV10-1|TRBJ2-5
CARRLGGQETQYF
>TRBV19|TRBJ1-1
CASLRAGGVGYTEAFF
>TRBV9|TRBJ2-3
CASSELAGGPVTDTQYF
>TRBV5-1|TRBJ2-1
CASSYRTDNEQFF
>TRBV5-4|TRBJ2-1
CASRAGDSVNEQFF
>TRBV10-3|TRBJ2-5
CAIRGLASQETQYF
>TRBV4-2|TRBJ2-3
CASSQDTAGGPEDTQYF
>TRBV7-9|TRBJ2-7
CASSLAGFYEQYF
>TRBV6-2/TRBV6-3|TRBJ2-1
CASSYSRQNEQFF
>TRBV24-1|TRBJ2-3
CAAGGQGRFTDTQYF
>TRBV28|TRBJ2-7
CASSLRGGTYEQYF
>TRBV7-9|TRBJ2-5
CASSRGGTQETQYF
>TRBV19|TRBJ2-3
CASSRLAGFTDTQYF
>TRBV27|TRBJ1-5
CASSRRAGSNQPQHF
>TRBV6-6|TRBJ2-1
CASSSSGNYNEQFF